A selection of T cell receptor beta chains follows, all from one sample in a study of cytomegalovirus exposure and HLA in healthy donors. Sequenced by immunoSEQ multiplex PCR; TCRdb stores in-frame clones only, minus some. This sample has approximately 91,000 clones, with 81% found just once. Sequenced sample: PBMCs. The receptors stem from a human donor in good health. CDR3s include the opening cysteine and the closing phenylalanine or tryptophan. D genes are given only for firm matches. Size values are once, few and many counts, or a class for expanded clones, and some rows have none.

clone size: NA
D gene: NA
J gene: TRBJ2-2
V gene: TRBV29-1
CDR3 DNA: TGCAGCGTTGATGAGACTAGCGACAGGGCGAACACCGGGGAGCTGTTTTTT
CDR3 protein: CSVDETSDRANTGELFF

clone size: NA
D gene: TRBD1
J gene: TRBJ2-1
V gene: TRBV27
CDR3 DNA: TGTGCCAGCAGCTACAGGGGTGGGGGCAATGAGCAGTTCTTC
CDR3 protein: CASSYRGGGNEQFF

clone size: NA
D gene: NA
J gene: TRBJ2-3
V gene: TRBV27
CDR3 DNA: TGTGCCAGCAGTTCCAACTACCCCCCTTTACTCACAGATACGCAGTATTTT
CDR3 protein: CASSSNYPPLLTDTQYF

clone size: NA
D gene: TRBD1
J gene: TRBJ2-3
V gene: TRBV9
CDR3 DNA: TGTGCCAGCAGCGTAGCTCTAGGGGGCACGCCGTATTTT
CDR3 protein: CASSVALGGTPYF

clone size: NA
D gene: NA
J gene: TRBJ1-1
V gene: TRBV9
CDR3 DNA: TGTGCCAGCAGCGACCAGGGGAACATGAACACTGAAGCTTTCTTT
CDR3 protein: CASSDQGNMNTEAFF

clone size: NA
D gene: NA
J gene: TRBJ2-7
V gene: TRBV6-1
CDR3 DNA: TGTGCCAGCGGGCGGGACGGGAGCTCCTACGAGCAGTACTTC
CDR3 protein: CASGRDGSSYEQYF

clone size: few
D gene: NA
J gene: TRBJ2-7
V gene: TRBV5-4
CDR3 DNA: TGTGCCAGCAGCGCATGGAGTAGCCTCGCCGAGCAGTACTTC
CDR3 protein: CASSAWSSLAEQYF

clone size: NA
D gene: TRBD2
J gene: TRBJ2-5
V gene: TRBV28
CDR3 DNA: TGTGCCAGCAGTCCCCCAGGGGTAGCGGGGCAAGAGACCCAGTACTTC
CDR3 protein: CASSPPGVAGQETQYF

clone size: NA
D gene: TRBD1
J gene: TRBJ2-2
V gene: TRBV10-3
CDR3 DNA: TGTGCCGCGGGTGGGACAGGGGCAAACACCGGGGAGCTGTTTTTT
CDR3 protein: CAAGGTGANTGELFF

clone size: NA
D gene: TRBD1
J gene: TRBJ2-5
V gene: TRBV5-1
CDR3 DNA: TGCGCCAGCAGTTCGGGACAGACAGAGACCCAGTACTTC
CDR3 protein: CASSSGQTETQYF

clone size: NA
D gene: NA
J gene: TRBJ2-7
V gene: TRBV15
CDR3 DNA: TGTGCCACCAGCAGCCGGGGGTACGAGCAGTACTTC
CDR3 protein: CATSSRGYEQYF

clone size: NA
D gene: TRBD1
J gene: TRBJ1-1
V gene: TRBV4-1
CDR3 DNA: TGCGCCAGCAGCGGACAGGGTCCAACACCTGAAGCTTTCTTT
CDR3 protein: CASSGQGPTPEAFF

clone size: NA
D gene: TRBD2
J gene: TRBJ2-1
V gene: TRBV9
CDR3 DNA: TGTGCCAGCAGTCTAGCGGTGAGCTCCTACAATGAGCAGTTCTTC
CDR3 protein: CASSLAVSSYNEQFF

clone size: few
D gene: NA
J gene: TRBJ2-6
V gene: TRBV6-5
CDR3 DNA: TGTGCCAGCAGTTACTCGAGCCAGGGAAACGTCCTGACTTTC
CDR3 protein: CASSYSSQGNVLTF

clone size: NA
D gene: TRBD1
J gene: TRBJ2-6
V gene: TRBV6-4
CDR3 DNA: TGTGCCAGCAGTCCTTCGGGACAGAATCTCTTTTCTGGGGCCAACGTCCTGACTTTC
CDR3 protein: CASSPSGQNLFSGANVLTF

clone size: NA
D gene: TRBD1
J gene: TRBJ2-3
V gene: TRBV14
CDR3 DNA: TGTGCCAGCAGCCACTCCGGGACAGGGTGGTCACATACGCAGTATTTT
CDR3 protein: CASSHSGTGWSHTQYF

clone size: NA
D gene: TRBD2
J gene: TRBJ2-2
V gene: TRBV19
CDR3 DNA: TGTGCCAGTAGTACACCGGGACTACCAAACACCGGGGAGCTGTTTTTT
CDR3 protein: CASSTPGLPNTGELFF

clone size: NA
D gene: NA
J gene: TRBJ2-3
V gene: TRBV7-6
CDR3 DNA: TGTGCCAGCAGCTTGAGGTCGGTTGTGGGTGTTCGGACTAGCACAGATACGCAGTATTTT
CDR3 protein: CASSLRSVVGVRTSTDTQYF

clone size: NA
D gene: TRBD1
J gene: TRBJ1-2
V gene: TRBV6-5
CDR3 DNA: TGTGCCAGCAGTAATCCGGGACAGACTAACTATGGCTACACCTTC
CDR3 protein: CASSNPGQTNYGYTF

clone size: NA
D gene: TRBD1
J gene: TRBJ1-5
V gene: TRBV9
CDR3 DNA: TGTGCCAGCAGCGTATGGGCGACAGGGGCGAATCAGCCCCAGCATTTT
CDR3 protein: CASSVWATGANQPQHF

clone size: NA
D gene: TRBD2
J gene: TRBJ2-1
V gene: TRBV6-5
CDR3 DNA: TGTGCCAGCAGTTACGAGGGACTAGCGGGGCACAATGAGCAGTTCTTC
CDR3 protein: CASSYEGLAGHNEQFF

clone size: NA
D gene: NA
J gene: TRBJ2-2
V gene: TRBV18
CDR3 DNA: TGTGCCAGCTCCCTTAGACAGCCCAACACCGGGGAGCTGTTTTTT
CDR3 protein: CASSLRQPNTGELFF

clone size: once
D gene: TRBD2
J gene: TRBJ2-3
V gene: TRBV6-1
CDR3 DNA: TGTGCCAGCAGTGTTCGAGCGGGGGGCTCTACAGATACGCAGTATTTT
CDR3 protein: CASSVRAGGSTDTQYF

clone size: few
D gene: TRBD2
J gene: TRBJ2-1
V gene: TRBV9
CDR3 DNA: TGTGCCAGCAGCTCAAGACTAGCGGGAGAATTAGGCTCCTACAATGAGCAGTTCTTC
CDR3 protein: CASSSRLAGELGSYNEQFF

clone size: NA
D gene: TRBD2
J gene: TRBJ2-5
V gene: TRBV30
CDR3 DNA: TGTGCCTGGGGCAAGGGGAGGGTCCAAGAGACCCAGTACTTC
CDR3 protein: CAWGKGRVQETQYF

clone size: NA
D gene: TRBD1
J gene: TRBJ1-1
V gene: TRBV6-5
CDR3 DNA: TGTGCCAGCAGTTACTCGAGGGGGCTTGCCACTGAAGCTTTCTTT
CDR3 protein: CASSYSRGLATEAFF

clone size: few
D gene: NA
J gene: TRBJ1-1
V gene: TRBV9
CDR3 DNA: TGTGCCAGCAGCGTAGGAACTATGAACACTGAAGCTTTCTTT
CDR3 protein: CASSVGTMNTEAFF

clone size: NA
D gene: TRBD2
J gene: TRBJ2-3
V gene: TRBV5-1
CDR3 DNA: TGCGCCAGCAGCCCGCGCCCCTTAGCGGGGGCCCCAGGTACAGATACGCAGTATTTT
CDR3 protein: CASSPRPLAGAPGTDTQYF

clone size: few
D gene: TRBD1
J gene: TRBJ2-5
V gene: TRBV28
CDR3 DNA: TGTGCCAGCCAATACAGGGGTGGAATGATCCAGTACTTC
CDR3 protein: CASQYRGGMIQYF

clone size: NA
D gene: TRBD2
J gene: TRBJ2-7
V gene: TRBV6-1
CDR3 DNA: TGTGCCAGCAGTGACCTAGCGGACCCCTACGAGCAGTACTTC
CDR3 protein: CASSDLADPYEQYF

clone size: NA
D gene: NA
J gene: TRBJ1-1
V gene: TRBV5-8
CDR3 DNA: TGTGCCAGCAGCCTTTCAGGGGCGTACACTGAAGCTTTCTTT
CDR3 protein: CASSLSGAYTEAFF

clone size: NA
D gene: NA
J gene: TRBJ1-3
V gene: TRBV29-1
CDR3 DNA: TGCAGCGTTGGCGGCAAACTGCTCTCTGGAAACACCATATATTTT
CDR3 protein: CSVGGKLLSGNTIYF